These T cell receptor beta chains were read from a single sample in a study of OX40 agonist ivuxolimab in advanced cancers. Profiled with immunoSEQ multiplex PCR; TCRdb holds only in-frame clones, not every one. The table lists more than 70,000 clones, under 95% of them singletons, with around 1.5% in the top ten. Sample: CD4+ or CD8+ T cells sorted from blood, taken in a trial of the OX40 agonist ivuxolimab. These receptors were collected from an adult with an advanced solid tumor such as melanoma, head and neck, liver or kidney cancer. Each CDR3 is given with its conserved first and last residue. A D gene is named only where the DNA matches it firmly. Some rows mark clone size as missing; the rest say once, few, many or name a class of expanded clone.

V gene: TRBV28; J gene: TRBJ1-5; clone size: NA; D gene: NA; CDR3 DNA: TGTGCCAGCAAATCCATTAGCAATCAGCCCCAGCATTTT; CDR3 protein: CASKSISNQPQHF
V gene: TRBV9; J gene: TRBJ2-7; clone size: NA; D gene: TRBD2; CDR3 DNA: TGTGCCAGCAGCCAAGGACTAGCGGGAGCCTACGAGCAGTACTTC; CDR3 protein: CASSQGLAGAYEQYF
V gene: TRBV18; J gene: TRBJ2-1; clone size: NA; D gene: TRBD2; CDR3 DNA: TGTGCCAGCTATCCGACTAGCGGGAGGATGGGCAATGAGCAGTTCTTC; CDR3 protein: CASYPTSGRMGNEQFF
V gene: TRBV18; J gene: TRBJ2-3; clone size: NA; D gene: NA; CDR3 DNA: TGTGCCAGCTCACCCGACGGACAGCTATTCACAGATACGCAGTATTTT; CDR3 protein: CASSPDGQLFTDTQYF
V gene: TRBV21-1; J gene: TRBJ2-3; clone size: NA; D gene: NA; CDR3 DNA: TGTGCCAGCAGCAATGGCCCGGGACTCCGAACAGATACGCAGTATTTT; CDR3 protein: CASSNGPGLRTDTQYF
V gene: TRBV6-1; J gene: TRBJ1-4; clone size: once; D gene: NA; CDR3 DNA: TGTGCCAGCAGTGCTTCTTACCAAGGTGAAAAACTGTTTTTT; CDR3 protein: CASSASYQGEKLFF
V gene: TRBV25-1; J gene: TRBJ2-1; clone size: NA; D gene: NA; CDR3 DNA: TGTGCCAGCAGTGAATACCCGGGACGGAATGAGCAGTTCTTC; CDR3 protein: CASSEYPGRNEQFF
V gene: TRBV5-1; J gene: TRBJ2-5; clone size: NA; D gene: NA; CDR3 DNA: TGCGCCAGCAGCTTGACCCCCGGGACGCACCAAGAGACCCAGTACTTC; CDR3 protein: CASSLTPGTHQETQYF
V gene: TRBV27; J gene: TRBJ2-3; clone size: NA; D gene: TRBD1; CDR3 DNA: TGTGCCAGCAGTTTTTGGGAGCCCCACAGCCCCGGAACCCGGGACAGGGTCGTTGATACGCAGTATTTT; CDR3 protein: CASSFWEPHSPGTRDRVVDTQYF
V gene: TRBV30; J gene: TRBJ1-1; clone size: NA; D gene: TRBD1; CDR3 DNA: TGTGCCTGGAGTGGGCAACAGGGGGTGTACACTGAAGCTTTCTTT; CDR3 protein: CAWSGQQGVYTEAFF
V gene: TRBV20-1; J gene: TRBJ2-3; clone size: few; D gene: NA; CDR3 DNA: TGCAGTGCTAGGGGGATTGATACGCAGTATTTT; CDR3 protein: CSARGIDTQYF
V gene: TRBV6-5; J gene: TRBJ1-3; clone size: NA; D gene: NA; CDR3 DNA: TGTGCCAGCAGTTCCCCACATGGGAACACCATATATTTT; CDR3 protein: CASSSPHGNTIYF
V gene: TRBV7-9; J gene: TRBJ2-5; clone size: NA; D gene: NA; CDR3 DNA: TGTGCCAGCAGCTTAGCAGGGGAGACCCAGTACTTC; CDR3 protein: CASSLAGETQYF
V gene: TRBV9; J gene: TRBJ2-3; clone size: NA; D gene: TRBD2; CDR3 DNA: TGTGCCAGCTCTCTAGCGGGAGTCTCAGATACGCAGTATTTT; CDR3 protein: CASSLAGVSDTQYF
V gene: TRBV9; J gene: TRBJ1-2; clone size: NA; D gene: NA; CDR3 DNA: TGTGCCAGCAGTGCCCAACCCACTGGGTCTGGCTACACCTTC; CDR3 protein: CASSAQPTGSGYTF